Sequencing of this TCR beta chain was carried out in a study of graft-versus-host responses after intestinal transplantation. Across the whole study: All recipients were transplanted with multivisceral, liver-intestinal, or isolated intestinal grafts. Broader study findings: Some GvH clones were seen earlier in gut or blood, suggesting intestinal origin.

Clones were sequenced by immunoSEQ multiplex PCR, and TCRdb holds only the in-frame ones, with some missing. Here the sample spans about 40,000 clones, roughly 89% being singletons. A word on this clone: What it recognizes is unknown.

Germline V lookup: CDR1 SNHLY, CDR2 FYNNEI. The CDR3 is 13 amino acids. Trimming took 9 bases from V and 1 from J; bases not matched to a gene: 3. This chain connects TRBV2 to TRBJ2-1; 7 bases match TRBD1. Sample: PBMCs, taken about nine months after transplant. The receptor's source is a human patient who received an intestinal transplant, so some T cells may come from the graft donor. DNA of the CDR3: TGTGCCAGATCGGGACAGTCCTACAATGAGCAGTTCTTC. It yields the protein CARSGQSYNEQFF.